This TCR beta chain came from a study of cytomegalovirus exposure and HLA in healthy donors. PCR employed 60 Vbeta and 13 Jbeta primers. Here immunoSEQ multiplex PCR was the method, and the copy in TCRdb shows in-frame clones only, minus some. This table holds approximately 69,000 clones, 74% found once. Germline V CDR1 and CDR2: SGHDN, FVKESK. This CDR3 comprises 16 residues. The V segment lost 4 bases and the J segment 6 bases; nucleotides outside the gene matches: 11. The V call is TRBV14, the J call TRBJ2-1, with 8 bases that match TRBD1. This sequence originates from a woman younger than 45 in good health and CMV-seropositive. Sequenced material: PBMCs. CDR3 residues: CASSPRTGSRSNEQFF. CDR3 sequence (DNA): TGTGCCAGCAGCCCACGGACAGGGTCCCGTTCCAATGAGCAGTTCTTC.